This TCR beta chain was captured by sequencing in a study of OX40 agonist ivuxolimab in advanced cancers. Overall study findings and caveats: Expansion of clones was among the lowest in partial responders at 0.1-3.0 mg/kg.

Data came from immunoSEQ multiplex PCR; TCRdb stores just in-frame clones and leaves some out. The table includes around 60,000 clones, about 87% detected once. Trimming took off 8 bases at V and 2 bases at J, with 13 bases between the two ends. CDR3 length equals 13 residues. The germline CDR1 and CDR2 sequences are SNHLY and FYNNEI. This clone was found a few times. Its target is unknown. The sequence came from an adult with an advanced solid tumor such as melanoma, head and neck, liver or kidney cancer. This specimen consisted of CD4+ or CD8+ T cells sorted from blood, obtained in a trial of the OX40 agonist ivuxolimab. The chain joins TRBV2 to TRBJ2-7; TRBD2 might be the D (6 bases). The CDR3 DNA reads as TGTGCCAGCGGATCCGGGGGACCCTACGAGCAGTACTTC. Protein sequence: CASGSGGPYEQYF.